This T cell receptor (beta chain) was retrieved from a study of prognosis after radiotherapy for stage I lung cancer. This clonotype has ten or more counts. Amplification of the TCR beta CDR3 (from genomic DNA) was done by two-round multiplex PCR. Primers were specific to each TRBV and TRBJ gene in first-round PCR. In TCRdb, the multiplex PCR reads were re-called with MiXCR into one record per CDR3 protein. The sample records 45,000 to 70,000 distinct CDR3 sequences, about 26% being singletons. CDR1 and CDR2 from the germline V gene are DFQATT and SNEGSKA (reference sequence). The CDR3 is made up of 13 amino acids. V gave up 5 bases and J gave up 5 bases, with 15 bases separating them.

The V call is TRBV20-1, the J call TRBJ1-2; perhaps TRBD1 as D (5 bases). The receptor's source is a donor aged 50 or older with non-small cell lung cancer. This specimen consisted of PBMCs, obtained before or after stereotactic body radiation therapy (not recorded which). CDR3 nucleotide sequence: TGCAGTGCTCTCAAGGACATGGGGTATGGCTACACCTTC. It specifies CSALKDMGYGYTF.